This is a list of T cell receptor beta chains from one sample in a study of response to subunit inactivated influenza vaccine. TCRdb used MiXCR to reprocess the RT-PCR reads, holding one entry per CDR3 protein. The sample holds 250,000 to 350,000 distinct CDR3 sequences, about 20% seen once. Sequencing was performed on PBMCs from blood, taken less than 22 months after vaccination. All receptors come from a man between 50 and 75 years old who received an inactivated influenza vaccine. Each CDR3 is given with its conserved first and last residue. The order of the fields is CDR3 protein, CDR3 DNA, clone size, D gene, V gene, J gene. A D gene is named only where the DNA matches it firmly. Only some rows state a clone size, as once, few, many or a class for expanded clones.

CASSQGKGPPRNEQFF,TGCGCCAGCAGCCAAGGCAAAGGTCCACCGCGGAATGAGCAGTTCTTC,NA,NA,TRBV4-3,TRBJ2-1
CASSRTFSNTGELFF,TGCGCCAGCAGCCGGACCTTCTCGAACACCGGGGAGCTGTTTTTT,NA,NA,TRBV5-1,TRBJ2-2
CASSFRGMGDTQYF,TGTGCCAGCAGTTTTCGGGGGATGGGAGATACGCAGTATTTT,NA,NA,TRBV27,TRBJ2-3
CASSREREAFF,TGTGCCAGCAGCCGAGAGAGAGAAGCTTTCTTT,NA,NA,TRBV3-1,TRBJ1-1
CASSVTGGSYEQYF,TGTGCCAGCAGCGTGACAGGGGGGAGCTACGAGCAGTACTTC,NA,TRBD1,TRBV9,TRBJ2-7
CASSLARRTEAFF,TGTGCCAGCAGTTTAGCGCGTCGGACTGAAGCTTTCTTT,NA,NA,TRBV12-3/TRBV12-4,TRBJ1-1
CASSLTPGATEAFF,TGTGCCAGCAGTCTAACCCCAGGGGCCACTGAAGCTTTCTTT,NA,NA,TRBV7-2,TRBJ1-1
CASSLNRGGADTEAFF,TGTGCCAGCAGCCTCAACAGGGGAGGAGCGGACACTGAAGCTTTCTTT,many,TRBD1,TRBV3-1,TRBJ1-1
CSAKDPWGIEAFF,TGCAGTGCCAAGGACCCCTGGGGGATTGAAGCTTTCTTT,NA,NA,TRBV20-1,TRBJ1-1
CASSLGSQGYEQYF,TGCGCCAGCAGCTTGGGATCCCAGGGCTACGAGCAGTACTTC,NA,NA,TRBV5-1,TRBJ2-7
CASSFPGGRTDTQYF,TGTGCCAGCAGTTTCCCTGGGGGGCGTACAGATACGCAGTATTTT,NA,NA,TRBV12-3/TRBV12-4,TRBJ2-3
CASSLRAVNYGYTF,TGTGCCAGCAGCTTGAGGGCAGTTAACTATGGCTACACCTTC,many,NA,TRBV7-2,TRBJ1-2
CASSFPGGSNEQFF,TGTGCCAGCAGCTTCCCCGGGGGCAGCAATGAGCAGTTCTTC,few,NA,TRBV7-3,TRBJ2-1
CASSFHLVGSPLHF,TGTGCCAGCAGTTTTCATCTAGTTGGTTCACCCCTCCACTTT,many,NA,TRBV28,TRBJ1-6
CSARGATYEQYF,TGCAGTGCTAGGGGGGCTACCTACGAGCAGTACTTC,NA,NA,TRBV20-1,TRBJ2-7
CASGPGQPNTEAFF,TGTGCTAGTGGCCCGGGACAGCCGAACACTGAAGCTTTCTTT,NA,TRBD1,TRBV12-5,TRBJ1-1
CASSYRGFDGYTF,TGTGCCAGCAGTTACCGGGGGTTTGATGGCTACACCTTC,NA,NA,TRBV6-5,TRBJ1-2
CSVRGIANTEAFF,TGCAGTGTTAGGGGGATCGCGAACACTGAAGCTTTCTTT,few,NA,TRBV20-1,TRBJ1-1
CASSLVPGGGYTF,TGTGCCAGCAGCTTAGTTCCGGGAGGTGGCTACACCTTC,many,NA,TRBV11-2,TRBJ1-2
CSVTTGSILNTEAFF,TGCAGCGTTACTACAGGGTCCATTTTGAACACTGAAGCTTTCTTT,few,NA,TRBV29-1,TRBJ1-1
CASSLVLAGLYNEQFF,TGTGCCAGCAGCTTAGTATTAGCGGGTTTATACAATGAGCAGTTCTTC,NA,TRBD2,TRBV7-6,TRBJ2-1
CASSFRTSGYNEQFF,TGTGCCAGCAGCTTCAGGACTAGCGGCTACAATGAGCAGTTCTTC,few,TRBD2,TRBV7-2,TRBJ2-1
CGMVRSSTDTQYF,TGCGGGATGGTCCGGTCGAGCACAGATACGCAGTATTTT,NA,NA,TRBV20-1,TRBJ2-3
CSVRQGREGYNEQFF,TGCAGCGTTAGACAGGGTCGGGAGGGCTACAATGAGCAGTTCTTC,NA,NA,TRBV29-1,TRBJ2-1
CASRAGTGNVARNTGELFF,TGTGCCAGCAGGGCCGGGACAGGAAATGTTGCCAGAAACACCGGGGAGCTGTTTTTT,few,TRBD1,TRBV12-3/TRBV12-4,TRBJ2-2
CSAREGNYGNEQFF,TGCAGTGCTAGAGAGGGGAACTACGGTAATGAGCAGTTCTTC,once,NA,TRBV20-1,TRBJ2-1
CASRASGDYNEQFF,TGTGCCAGTCGGGCTAGCGGGGACTACAATGAGCAGTTCTTC,NA,TRBD2,TRBV6-2/TRBV6-3,TRBJ2-1
CASSQDLEAVQETQYF,TGTGCCAGCAGCCAAGATCTTGAAGCAGTCCAAGAGACCCAGTACTTC,NA,NA,TRBV3-1,TRBJ2-5
CASRIGLNEQFF,TGTGCCAGCAGGATTGGGCTCAATGAGCAGTTCTTC,NA,NA,TRBV3-1,TRBJ2-1
CASSRAPTVLNSPLHF,TGTGCCAGCAGCCGCGCCCCGACAGTACTTAATTCACCCCTCCACTTT,few,NA,TRBV7-8,TRBJ1-6
CASRTGVYGYTF,TGTGCCAGCAGGACAGGAGTCTATGGCTACACCTTC,few,NA,TRBV7-3,TRBJ1-2
CSARGSEIIREHEQFF,TGCAGTGCTAGGGGTTCCGAGATTATTAGGGAGCATGAGCAGTTCTTC,few,NA,TRBV20-1,TRBJ2-1
CAISEDRHPSGELFF,TGTGCCATCAGTGAGGATCGACACCCAAGCGGGGAGCTGTTTTTT,NA,NA,TRBV10-3,TRBJ2-2
CASSLGTSSYNSPLHF,TGTGCCAGCAGCTTAGGCACGAGCTCCTATAATTCACCCCTCCACTTT,few,NA,TRBV5-4,TRBJ1-6
CSANRGGSYNEQFF,TGCAGTGCTAATAGGGGGGGTTCCTACAATGAGCAGTTCTTC,NA,NA,TRBV20-1,TRBJ2-1
CASTPAGQREETQYF,TGTGCCAGCACCCCCGCAGGACAGCGGGAAGAGACCCAGTACTTC,few,NA,TRBV9,TRBJ2-5
CASSLSRPGGFNEQFF,TGTGCCAGCAGTTTATCAAGGCCCGGGGGGTTTAATGAGCAGTTCTTC,NA,TRBD2,TRBV27,TRBJ2-1
CASSAGRGSPLHF,TGTGCCAGCAGCGCAGGGCGGGGTTCACCCCTCCACTTT,NA,NA,TRBV12-3/TRBV12-4,TRBJ1-6
CASSPGTSGRVSYEQYF,TGTGCCAGCAGCCCAGGGACTAGCGGGAGGGTCTCCTACGAGCAGTACTTC,few,TRBD2,TRBV7-2,TRBJ2-7
CSVDVDRSTDTQYF,TGCAGCGTTGATGTGGATAGGAGCACAGATACGCAGTATTTT,NA,NA,TRBV29-1,TRBJ2-3
CASSQELRVTTGELFF,TGCGCCAGCAGCCAAGAACTGAGGGTTACCACCGGGGAGCTGTTTTTT,few,NA,TRBV4-3,TRBJ2-2
CASSPPNRGRGYGYTF,TGTGCCAGCTCACCACCCAACAGGGGGCGAGGCTATGGCTACACCTTC,few,TRBD1,TRBV18,TRBJ1-2
CASSLDGQGKTYGYTF,TGCGCCAGCAGCTTGGATGGTCAGGGAAAGACCTATGGCTACACCTTC,few,NA,TRBV5-1,TRBJ1-2
CASSLQGADQPQHF,TGTGCCAGCAGCCTACAGGGGGCTGATCAGCCCCAGCATTTT,NA,TRBD1,TRBV5-6,TRBJ1-5
CASSSRRAHNSPLHF,TGTGCCAGCAGCAGTCGGCGAGCCCATAATTCACCCCTCCACTTT,few,NA,TRBV12-3/TRBV12-4,TRBJ1-6
CASSRMSTGELFF,TGTGCCAGCAGCAGGATGAGCACCGGGGAGCTGTTTTTT,NA,NA,TRBV21-1,TRBJ2-2
CASSVRDRDYGYTF,TGTGCCAGCAGTGTCCGGGACAGGGACTATGGCTACACCTTC,many,TRBD1,TRBV6-1,TRBJ1-2
CASSDLGAWGFLSSYEQYF,TGCGCCAGCAGTGATTTGGGGGCATGGGGTTTCCTTAGCTCCTACGAGCAGTACTTC,NA,NA,TRBV10-2,TRBJ2-7
CASSVNPGANYEQYF,TGTGCCAGCAGCGTTAATCCAGGGGCGAACTACGAGCAGTACTTC,once,NA,TRBV9,TRBJ2-7
CASTVHTNTEAFF,TGTGCCAGTACGGTGCACACCAACACTGAAGCTTTCTTT,few,NA,TRBV19,TRBJ1-1
CASSLEGSGVYNEQFF,TGTGCCAGCAGCTTAGAGGGTAGCGGGGTCTACAATGAGCAGTTCTTC,NA,TRBD2,TRBV11-3,TRBJ2-1
CASSSTPPYRSTEAFF,TGTGCCAGCAGCTCCACCCCGCCTTACAGGTCCACTGAAGCTTTCTTT,NA,NA,TRBV7-8,TRBJ1-1
CASSQGGEQYF,TGTGCCAGCAGCCAGGGCGGCGAGCAGTACTTC,few,NA,TRBV6-2/TRBV6-3,TRBJ2-7
CASSSFSDRGSNEQFF,TGTGCCAGCAGCAGTTTCTCGGACAGGGGTAGCAATGAGCAGTTCTTC,NA,TRBD1,TRBV3-1,TRBJ2-1
CASSQVLAGDYEQYF,TGTGCCAGCAGCCAAGTGCTAGCGGGAGACTACGAGCAGTACTTC,few,TRBD2,TRBV3-1,TRBJ2-7
CASSSWDRDNSPLHF,TGTGCCAGCAGTTCGTGGGACCGTGATAATTCACCCCTCCACTTT,NA,NA,TRBV6-5,TRBJ1-6